These 27 T cell receptor beta chains were all obtained from the same sample, sequenced in a study of response to subunit inactivated influenza vaccine. A single record per CDR3 protein comes from TCRdb applying MiXCR to the RT-PCR reads. Here the sample spans around 760,000 distinct CDR3 sequences, roughly 13% being singletons. Sequencing used PBMCs from blood, obtained 14 to 15 days before vaccination. The receptors shown here come from a man aged 50 or older who received an inactivated influenza vaccine.

At least ten counts were recorded for this clonotype. The chain has TRBV20-1 and TRBJ1-1, with no clear D. The V gene's germline CDR1 is DFQATT and CDR2 SNEGSKA (reference sequence). This CDR3 region has 13 residues. V was trimmed by 0 bases and J by 1 base, leaving 6 bases between them. CDR3 nucleotides: TGCAGTGCTAGAGACATAGAGAACACTGAAGCTTTCTTT. This encodes CSARDIENTEAFF.

This rearrangement joins TRBV4-3 to TRBJ2-2; D is uncertain. V was clipped by 2 bases and J by 2 bases, with 12 bases between them. Germline values: CDR1 LGHNA, CDR2 YSLEER. CDR3 size: 16 residues. CDR3 coding DNA: TGCGCCAGCAGCCAACGCATTGCAGGCAACACCGGGGAGCTGTTTTTT. This encodes CASSQRIAGNTGELFF.

J is TRBJ1-3 and V is TRBV20-1; D possibly corresponds to TRBD1 (5 bases). V was shortened by 2 bases and J by 4 bases, with 18 bases between the two germline ends. The CDR3 is made up of 16 amino acids. Germline V gene sequence: CDR1 DFQATT, CDR2 SNEGSKA (reference sequence). CDR3 sequence: CSARLPGLPGGNTIYF. In DNA, the CDR3 is TGCAGTGCTAGACTACCGGGACTTCCCGGGGGAAACACCATATATTTT.

This sequence joins TRBV6-1 and TRBJ1-1; 8 nucleotides line up with TRBD1. The junction had 5 bases not matched to a gene; V was cut back by 7 bases and J by 1 base. This CDR3 has 14 amino acids. Germline V gene lookup returns CDR1 MNHNS and CDR2 SASEGT. CDR3 protein: CASTADRGNTEAFF. In DNA, the CDR3 is TGTGCCAGCACCGCAGACAGGGGGAACACTGAAGCTTTCTTT.

This clonotype was seen ten or more times. The J gene is TRBJ2-2, the V gene TRBV6-2 or TRBV6-3; 8 nucleotides agree with TRBD1. After removal of 6 bases from V and 2 bases from J, the junction contained 8 bases not matched to a gene. Germline values: CDR1 MNHEY, CDR2 SVGEGT. This CDR3 spans 16 amino acids. CDR3 sequence reads: CASRKLGQGNTGELFF. CDR3 sequence (DNA): TGTGCCAGCAGGAAATTAGGACAGGGAAACACCGGGGAGCTGTTTTTT.

This clonotype was seen many times. The chain has TRBV29-1 and TRBJ2-7, with 7 positions matching TRBD1. Germline assignment: CDR1 SQVTM and CDR2 ANQGSEA. The junction had 5 bases not matched to a gene; V was cut back by 1 base and J by 2 bases. The CDR3 is 14 residues long. CDR3 in DNA: TGCAGCGTTGAAGGGCAGGGGGTCCCCTACGAGCAGTACTTC. Its protein product is CSVEGQGVPYEQYF.

This clonotype was seen ten or more times. This rearrangement joins TRBV5-1 to TRBJ2-2; no firm D call. The length of the CDR3 is 13 residues. Germline V gene data show CDR1 as SGHRS and CDR2 as YFSETQ. Trimming stripped 4 bases from V and 5 bases from J, with 9 bases between. The CDR3 sequence: CASSTRTTGELFF. As DNA, the CDR3 is TGCGCCAGCAGCACTCGGACGACCGGGGAGCTGTTTTTT. The entire variable domain, with the rest obtained from reference TRBV5-1 and TRBJ2-2, is as follows: KAGVTQTPRYLIKTRGQQVTLSCSPISGHRSVSWYQQTPGQGLQFLFEYFSETQRNKGNFPGRFSGRQFSNSRSEMNVSTLELGDSALYLCASSTRTTGELFFGEGSRLTVL.

V usage is TRBV4-2 and J usage is TRBJ2-7, with D tentatively TRBD1 or TRBD2 (5 bases each). This CDR3 has 14 amino acids. Trimming removed 0 bases at V and 1 base at J, with 7 bases between. Germline values: CDR1 LGHNA, CDR2 YNFKEQ. The CDR3 bases are TGTGCCAGCAGCCAAGACGAGGGGTCCTACGAGCAGTACTTC. As protein: CASSQDEGSYEQYF.

The chain joins TRBV25-1 to TRBJ2-3, with 11 bases matching TRBD2. The V gene end was trimmed by 4 bases and the J gene end by 2 bases; junction bases not matched to a gene: 2. CDR3 length equals 15 residues. Germline V CDR1 and CDR2: MGHDK, SYGVNS. The CDR3 coding sequence is TGTGCCAGCAGTGGACTAGCGGGGCTCACAGATACGCAGTATTTT. This translates into CASSGLAGLTDTQYF.

This clonotype was counted at least ten times. The chain joins TRBV7-2 to TRBJ2-7; D remains unclear. In germline, CDR1 is SGHTA, CDR2 FQGNSA. CDR3 size: 13 residues. V lost 1 base, J lost 2 bases, and 6 bases lay in between. In DNA form, the CDR3 reads TGTGCCAGCAGCTTAGTAGGGACCTACGAGCAGTACTTC. This sequence encodes CASSLVGTYEQYF.

This rearrangement joins TRBV15 to TRBJ1-2, with D hard to call. Germline lookup yields CDR1 LNHNV and CDR2 YYDKDF (reference sequence). Trimming left V 0 bases short and J 4 bases short, with 9 bases between. This CDR3 comprises 14 residues. CDR3 bases: TGTGCCACCAGCAGAGATCTGGTTAGCTATGGCTACACCTTC. The encoded protein is CATSRDLVSYGYTF.

This rearrangement joins TRBV6-1 to TRBJ2-7; the match to TRBD1 covers 7 bases. The CDR3 consists of 15 residues. Germline loops: CDR1 MNHNS, CDR2 SASEGT. V dropped 4 bases and J dropped 4; count of bases not matched to a gene: 10. The CDR3 reads CASSVLRDRGYEQYF. For the CDR3, the DNA is TGTGCCAGCAGTGTCCTACGGGACAGAGGATACGAGCAGTACTTC.

There are a few counts of this clonotype. This sequence joins TRBV20-1 and TRBJ2-5; 8 bases align to TRBD2. This CDR3 has 14 amino acids. Per germline, CDR1 DFQATT and CDR2 SNEGSKA (reference sequence). V lost 6 bases, J lost 5 bases, and 11 bases stayed unmatched. In DNA form, the CDR3 reads TGCAGTGCGCGGTCGGGAGGGAGCGGTGAGACCCAGTACTTC. The encoded protein is CSARSGGSGETQYF.

This clonotype was observed at least ten times. This chain links TRBV5-1 with TRBJ1-1; D is unclear. The germline V gene has CDR1 SGHRS and CDR2 YFSETQ. This CDR3 is 11 amino acids long. V dropped 5 bases and J dropped 3 bases, with 5 bases sitting between them. The CDR3: CASRSDTEAFF. CDR3 nucleotide sequence: TGCGCCAGCAGATCAGACACTGAAGCTTTCTTT.

The chain recombines TRBV12-3 or TRBV12-4 with TRBJ2-2; 10 nucleotides align to TRBD2. Unmatched junction bases numbered 6, after V lost 7 bases and J lost 4 bases. The CDR3 runs to 15 residues. Written as DNA, the CDR3 is TGTGCCAGCACCATAGCGGGGGGAAGCACCGGGGAGCTGTTTTTT. Translated, it gives CASTIAGGSTGELFF.

This clonotype was seen only a few times. V and J are TRBV20-1 and TRBJ1-2; 10 bases agree with TRBD1. After removal of 6 bases from V and 7 bases from J, the junction contained 11 bases not matched to a gene. The length of the CDR3 is 14 residues. Germline assignment: CDR1 DFQATT and CDR2 SNEGSKA (reference sequence). This CDR3 is CSASTGGPKSGYTF. CDR3 nucleotide sequence: TGCAGTGCGTCGACAGGGGGCCCGAAGAGTGGCTACACCTTC.

This chain joins TRBV7-8 and TRBJ1-6; no definite D call. The CDR3 is 15 amino acids. Germline CDR1 reads SGHVS; CDR2 reads FQNEAQ. Trimming took off 4 bases at V and 7 bases at J, with 14 bases between the two ends. The CDR3 loop reads CASSSPGFDNSPLHF. In DNA form, the CDR3 reads TGTGCCAGCAGCTCTCCCGGCTTTGACAATTCACCCCTCCACTTT.

The V gene is TRBV4-2, the J gene TRBJ2-5; perhaps TRBD2 as D (5 bases). Per the germline V gene, CDR1 is LGHNA and CDR2 is YNFKEQ. V was shortened by 3 bases and J by 5 bases, with 13 bases between the two germline ends. This CDR3 has 14 amino acids. CDR3 coding DNA: TGTGCCAGCAGCCAGGGCTCTAGCCTGGAGACCCAGTACTTC. This sequence encodes CASSQGSSLETQYF.

The V call is TRBV6-2 or TRBV6-3, the J call TRBJ1-2; TRBD1 matches 7 bases. Trimming cost V 2 bases and J 7 bases; bases outside gene matches: 7. Germline V lookup: CDR1 MNHEY, CDR2 SVGEGT. The length of the CDR3 is 14 residues. CDR3 in amino acids: CASSYPRDSSGYTF. The CDR3 DNA follows: TGTGCCAGCAGTTACCCTCGGGACAGCAGTGGCTACACCTTC.

There are a few counts of this clonotype. This chain connects TRBV30 to TRBJ2-3; no reliable D call. Trimming shortened V by 2 bases and J by 6 bases, and 12 bases separated the two germline ends. The CDR3 is 13 amino acids. Germline assignment: CDR1 GTSNPN and CDR2 SVGIG (reference sequence). CDR3 region: CAWSRETRDTQYF. CDR3 coding DNA: TGTGCCTGGAGTAGAGAAACCAGGGATACGCAGTATTTT.

This clonotype was counted ten times or more. The rearrangement joins TRBV6-1 to TRBJ2-5, with TRBD1 matching over 7 bases. Germline V gene sequence: CDR1 MNHNS, CDR2 SASEGT. Losses at the gene ends were 6 bases for V and 5 bases for J; bases not matched to a gene: 6. CDR3 size: 13 residues. CDR3: CASSLGQLETQYF. CDR3 sequence (DNA): TGTGCCAGCAGCCTGGGACAGCTGGAGACCCAGTACTTC.

A few counts support this clonotype. J is TRBJ2-7 and V is TRBV5-1; 14 nucleotides align to TRBD2. Germline V gene lookup returns CDR1 SGHRS and CDR2 YFSETQ. The CDR3 covers 15 residues. The V and J ends lost 4 bases and 7 bases, in that order; junction bases with no gene match: 7. CDR3 sequence (DNA): TGCGCCAGCAGCATTGGGACTAGCGGGAGAAGTGAGCAGTACTTC. Translated: CASSIGTSGRSEQYF.

V and J are TRBV10-3 and TRBJ1-1, with D unresolved. The CDR3 spans 15 residues. V lost 3 bases to trimming and J lost 1 base, with 12 bases between them. Germline CDR1 is ENHRY and CDR2 is SYGVKD. This CDR3 reads CAISDRGRRNTEAFF. Written as DNA, the CDR3 is TGTGCCATCAGTGACCGAGGGCGTAGGAACACTGAAGCTTTCTTT.

This clonotype was detected ten times or more. The V and J genes are TRBV12-3 or TRBV12-4 and TRBJ1-1, with TRBD1 identical over 7 bases. CDR3 length: 14 residues. The V gene end was trimmed by 3 bases and the J gene end by 3 bases; junction bases not matched to a gene: 4. The CDR3 coding sequence is TGTGCCAGCAGTTTTACAGGGGCGGACACTGAAGCTTTCTTT. Its protein is CASSFTGADTEAFF.

Ten or more counts support this clonotype. The V gene is TRBV12-3 or TRBV12-4, the J gene TRBJ2-3; D remains ambiguous. This CDR3 comprises 12 residues. The germline V and J ends were trimmed by 7 bases and 9 bases, with 14 bases remaining between them. The CDR3 DNA follows: TGTGCCAGCACCCTAGGAACAAGCACGCAGTATTTT. Translation: CASTLGTSTQYF.

This clonotype was seen only a few times. This chain uses TRBV5-1 with TRBJ2-5; D is perhaps TRBD1 (6 bases). From germline, CDR1 is SGHRS and CDR2 YFSETQ. This CDR3 spans 16 amino acids. The ends were cut back, 1 base at V and 3 bases at J, with 16 bases in the middle. Written as DNA, the CDR3 is TGCGCCAGCAGCTTGAGCAGGGGCAAATTCAAAGAGACCCAGTACTTC. The encoded protein is CASSLSRGKFKETQYF.

The genes are TRBV4-2 and TRBJ2-1; 7 bases line up with TRBD2. This CDR3 is 16 amino acids long. Trimming removed 5 bases from V and 3 bases from J; junction bases left unmatched: 10. Germline V CDR1 and CDR2: LGHNA, YNFKEQ. In DNA, the CDR3 is TGTGCCAGCAGCGGGACGGGAGGATTGAACTACAATGAGCAGTTCTTC. It yields the protein CASSGTGGLNYNEQFF.